The T cell receptor (beta chain) described here comes from a study of cytomegalovirus exposure and HLA in healthy donors. The study, taken as a whole, reports: Previously analyzed data showed that most TCR beta V segments were productive at a frequency of about 87% or about 30%. Reports state that TCR beta sequences accurately predicted most subjects' HLA-A and HLA-B alleles.

PCR employed 60 Vbeta and 13 Jbeta primers. Profiling relied on immunoSEQ multiplex PCR, and the TCRdb table lists in-frame clones only, not all of them. The data hold 200,000 to 250,000 clones, with roughly 70% observed a single time. Points on this clone: The antigen is undetermined.

Samples came from healthy bone marrow donors. This receptor was taken from a woman under 40 in good health and CMV-seronegative. Sequencing used PBMCs.

The CDR3 loop is CASSQERLAGHNEQFF. The CDR3 DNA is TGCGCCAGCAGCCAAGAGCGACTAGCGGGCCACAATGAGCAGTTCTTC. V gene TRBV4-1 combines with J gene TRBJ2-1; 10 nucleotides align to TRBD2. The CDR3 is made up of 16 amino acids. CDR1 MGHRA and CDR2 YSYEKL come from the germline V gene. V lost 0 bases to trimming and J lost 5 bases; unmatched junction nucleotides: 4.